Below, 13 T cell receptor beta chains from the same sample are listed, as sequenced in a study of identical twins. A single record per CDR3 protein comes from TCRdb applying MiXCR to the 5' RACE reads. The table has around 1.7 million distinct CDR3 sequences, under 35% seen once. Specimen: cord blood. The origin of the receptors is a newborn girl in good health.

This clonotype came up a few times. CDR3 protein: CARAPPGHYGYTF. CDR3 DNA: TGTGCCAGGGCCCCCCCAGGGCACTATGGCTACACCTTC. The chain recombines TRBV2 with TRBJ1-2, with a tentative D call TRBD1 (5 bases). This CDR3 spans 13 amino acids. The V end lost 9 bases, the J end lost 3 bases, and 14 bases lay between the germline ends. Looked up from germline, CDR1 is SNHLY and CDR2 is FYNNEI.

V is TRBV24-1 and J is TRBJ1-5, with D possibly matching TRBD1 (5 bases). Germline V gene data show CDR1 as KGHDR and CDR2 as SFDVKD. The CDR3 has 14 amino acids. V was shortened by 6 bases and J by 0 bases, with 8 bases between the two germline ends. The CDR3: CATSRTNSNQPQHF. CDR3 coding DNA: TGTGCCACCAGTAGGACAAATAGCAATCAGCCCCAGCATTTT.

This clonotype was observed a few times. The genes are TRBV28 and TRBJ1-2, with 11 nucleotides matching TRBD1. The CDR3 consists of 16 residues. Germline trimming cut 1 base from V and 5 bases from J; bases unmatched to any gene: 6. Per germline, CDR1 MDHEN and CDR2 SYDVKM. CDR3 region: CASSLYRDRGVYGYTF. The CDR3 coding sequence is TGTGCCAGCAGTTTATACCGGGACAGGGGGGTATATGGCTACACCTTC.

This clonotype was counted only a few times. The gene calls are TRBV3-1 and TRBJ2-7; 10 nucleotides line up with TRBD2. Germline values: CDR1 LGHDT, CDR2 YNNKEL (reference sequence). With 3 bases clipped from V and 4 bases from J, the junction kept 9 bases outside the gene matches. CDR3 length: 16 amino acids. Written as DNA, the CDR3 is TGTGCCAGCAGCCATCGGACTAGCGGAGTTCTATACGAGCAGTACTTC. It codes for CASSHRTSGVLYEQYF.

The genes are TRBV3-1 and TRBJ1-2, with D tentatively TRBD1 (6 bases). Germline V gene data show CDR1 as LGHDT and CDR2 as YNNKEL (reference sequence). The CDR3 runs 17 residues. Trimming left V 0 bases short and J 4 bases short, with 18 bases between. In DNA form, the CDR3 reads TGTGCCAGCAGCCAAGAGTTGGGTGCCGGGGGCTCCTATGGCTACACCTTC. It translates to CASSQELGAGGSYGYTF.

The chain is built from TRBV25-1 and TRBJ1-5; D perhaps matches TRBD1 (5 bases). CDR1 and CDR2 (germline): MGHDK, SYGVNS. V was trimmed by 3 bases and J by 3 bases, leaving 12 bases between them. The CDR3 sequence is 15 residues long. In DNA, the CDR3 is TGTGCCAGCAGTGAGGGCCAGGGCCTCAATCAGCCCCAGCATTTT. Residues: CASSEGQGLNQPQHF.

This clonotype was detected many times. This chain links TRBV7-2 with TRBJ1-2; unclear D gene. V was trimmed by 3 bases and J by 8 bases, leaving 10 bases between them. Germline CDR1 and CDR2: SGHTA and FQGNSA. The CDR3 is made up of 12 amino acids. The CDR3 here is CASSLGPRGYTF. CDR3 bases: TGTGCCAGCAGCTTGGGTCCCAGGGGCTACACCTTC.

This clonotype was observed a few times. The chain couples TRBV9 to TRBJ1-2; D is unclear. Per the germline V gene, CDR1 is SGDLS and CDR2 is YYNGEE. The CDR3 is made up of 14 amino acids. V lost 6 bases and J 4 bases, leaving 16 bases between the germline ends. In nucleotides, the CDR3 is TGTGCCAGCACTTCAGATCGGGCAGGCTATGGCTACACCTTC. Translation gives CASTSDRAGYGYTF. Combining the CDR3 with reference TRBV9 and TRBJ1-2 gives the whole variable domain DSGVTQTPKHLITATGQRVTLRCSPRSGDLSVYWYQQSLDQGLQFLIQYYNGEERAKGNILERFSAQQFPDLHSELNLSSLELGDSALYFCASTSDRAGYGYTFGSGTRLTVV.

This chain uses TRBV7-2 with TRBJ2-7; 8 nucleotides match TRBD2. Germline V gives CDR1 SGHTA, CDR2 FQGNSA. The CDR3 spans 17 residues. V lost 7 bases, J lost 0 bases, and 14 bases stayed unmatched. CDR3 in amino acids: CASTSVEAGASSYEQYF. Here the CDR3 DNA reads TGTGCCAGCACCTCGGTGGAAGCGGGGGCAAGCTCCTACGAGCAGTACTTC.

This chain uses TRBV6-5 with TRBJ1-2; perhaps TRBD1 as D (5 bases). This CDR3 spans 15 amino acids. Germline CDR1 is MNHEY and CDR2 is SVGAGI. V was trimmed by 1 base and J by 8 bases, leaving 17 bases between them. CDR3 amino acids: CASSYLASGWDGYTF. In nucleotides, the CDR3 is TGTGCCAGCAGTTACTTGGCGAGCGGGTGGGACGGCTACACCTTC.

This chain links TRBV6-1 with TRBJ2-1; 15 nucleotides match TRBD2. Looked up from germline, CDR1 is MNHNS and CDR2 is SASEGT. The CDR3 extends over 18 amino acids. Germline trimming cut 4 bases from V and 2 bases from J; bases unmatched to any gene: 6. CDR3 in amino acids: CASSGGTSGRTAYNEQFF. The DNA for the CDR3 is TGTGCCAGCAGTGGCGGGACTAGCGGGAGGACGGCCTACAATGAGCAGTTCTTC.

The chain joins TRBV29-1 to TRBJ1-3, with a tentative D call TRBD1 (6 bases). Germline V lookup: CDR1 SQVTM, CDR2 ANQGSEA. The CDR3 totals 13 residues. Trimming shortened V by 5 bases and J by 2 bases, and 10 bases separated the two germline ends. CDR3 nucleotide sequence: TGCAGCGTTCAAAGGGGGGCTGGAAACACCATATATTTT. Amino acid sequence: CSVQRGAGNTIYF.

The chain employs TRBV4-1 and TRBJ2-1, with 7 bases identical to TRBD2. Trimming took 4 bases from V and 4 from J; bases not matched to a gene: 10. The length of the CDR3 is 16 residues. Germline values: CDR1 MGHRA, CDR2 YSYEKL. CDR3 DNA sequence: TGCGCCAGCAGCCTAGGGAGGGCCCTACTGTACAATGAGCAGTTCTTC. Amino acid sequence: CASSLGRALLYNEQFF.